A single sample is the source of the 30 T cell receptor beta chains below, sequenced in a study of OX40 agonist ivuxolimab in advanced cancers. Assay: immunoSEQ multiplex PCR; the TCRdb copy retains only in-frame clones and omits some. The table includes tens of thousands of clones, about 82% detected once. Source: CD4+ or CD8+ T cells sorted from blood, taken in a trial of the OX40 agonist ivuxolimab. Source of these receptors: an adult with an advanced solid tumor such as melanoma, head and neck, liver or kidney cancer.

This clone was seen a few times. The chain links TRBV2 to TRBJ2-3, with D unclear. Germline CDR1 SNHLY, CDR2 FYNNEI. Deletions cut 3 bases from V and 5 bases from J, with 6 bases between. The CDR3 runs to 12 residues. DNA for the CDR3: TGTGCCAGCAGTGATGGTGGAGATACGCAGTATTTT. This encodes CASSDGGDTQYF. The full variable domain, its missing parts supplied by reference TRBV2 and TRBJ2-3, is EPEVTQTPSHQVTQMGQEVILRCVPISNHLYFYWYRQILGQKVEFLVSFYNNEISEKSEIFDDQFSVERPDGSNFTLKIRSTKLEDSAMYFCASSDGGDTQYFGPGTRLTVL.

This clone was picked up a small number of times. The CDR3 is CASSRDRNTEAFF. In DNA form, the CDR3 reads TGTGCCAGCAGCCGCGATAGAAACACTGAAGCTTTCTTT. The rearrangement uses TRBV5-4 and TRBJ1-1; D gene unclear. This CDR3 spans 13 amino acids. Trimming removed 4 bases at V and 2 bases at J, with 9 bases between. Germline CDR1 and CDR2: SGHNT and YYREEE (reference sequence).

The gene calls are TRBV27 and TRBJ2-1; 11 nucleotides align to TRBD2. The CDR3 loop spans 14 amino acids. Trimming cost V 5 bases and J 6 bases; bases outside gene matches: 3. Germline CDR1 and CDR2: MNHEY and SMNVEV (reference sequence). CDR3 in DNA: TGTGCCAGCAGTAGACTAGCGGGGAGCAATGAGCAGTTCTTC. This encodes CASSRLAGSNEQFF.

The chain is built from TRBV9 and TRBJ1-2; D gene uncertain. V lost 0 bases and J lost 5, with 14 bases in between. The CDR3 contains 15 residues. CDR1 is SGDLS and CDR2 is YYNGEE in the germline V gene. CDR3 bases: TGTGCCAGCAGCGTAGGGCCTCCAGGCGATTATGGCTACACCTTC. Its translation is CASSVGPPGDYGYTF.

The CDR3 DNA sequence: TGTGCCAGCAGTGGCAGGACGGCTAGCGGTATTCAAGAGACCCAGTACTTC. Encoded protein: CASSGRTASGIQETQYF. The genes are TRBV27 and TRBJ2-5, with 7 nucleotides matching TRBD2. The V gene end was trimmed by 5 bases and the J gene end by 2 bases; junction bases not matched to a gene: 14. Germline V gene data show CDR1 as MNHEY and CDR2 as SMNVEV (reference sequence). CDR3 size: 17 residues.

The chain carries TRBV12-5 and TRBJ1-5; no clear D gene. The ends were cut back, 1 base at V and 2 bases at J, with 6 bases in the middle. The germline V gene has CDR1 LGHNT and CDR2 FRNRAP. CDR3 size: 14 residues. As DNA, the CDR3 is TGTGCTAGTGGTTTGGGCGCGGGCAATCAGCCCCAGCATTTT. Translation gives CASGLGAGNQPQHF.

V is TRBV7-9 and J is TRBJ2-1; no clear D. The CDR3 totals 14 residues. Trimming removed 1 base from V and 6 bases from J, with 10 bases in between. Germline V CDR1 and CDR2: SEHNR, FQNEAQ (reference sequence). The DNA of the CDR3 is TGTGCCAGCAGCTTAGGGCTAATTTCCAATGAGCAGTTCTTC. It yields the protein CASSLGLISNEQFF.

This chain connects TRBV5-1 to TRBJ2-1; the match to TRBD2 covers 7 bases. V lost 3 bases, J lost 1 base, and 4 bases stayed unmatched. There are 15 residues in the CDR3. Germline V gives CDR1 SGHRS, CDR2 YFSETQ. CDR3 loop: CASSSAGESYNEQFF. In nucleotides, the CDR3 is TGCGCCAGCAGCTCCGCGGGGGAATCCTACAATGAGCAGTTCTTC. Full variable domain (rest looked up from reference TRBV5-1 and TRBJ2-1): KAGVTQTPRYLIKTRGQQVTLSCSPISGHRSVSWYQQTPGQGLQFLFEYFSETQRNKGNFPGRFSGRQFSNSRSEMNVSTLELGDSALYLCASSSAGESYNEQFFGPGTRLTVL.

This chain uses TRBV11-2 with TRBJ2-7; TRBD2 aligns across 11 bases. J was trimmed by 2 bases and V by 1 base; bases with no gene match: 7. Germline V gives CDR1 SGHAT, CDR2 FQNNGV. There are 17 residues in the CDR3. This chain's CDR3 is CASSLGWTSGQTYEQYF. In DNA, the CDR3 is TGTGCCAGCAGCTTAGGGTGGACTAGCGGGCAAACCTACGAGCAGTACTTC. Based on the CDR3 plus reference TRBV11-2 and TRBJ2-7, the full variable domain is EAGVAQSPRYKIIEKRQSVAFWCNPISGHATLYWYQQILGQGPKLLIQFQNNGVVDDSQLPKDRFSAERLKGVDSTLKIQPAKLEDSAVYLCASSLGWTSGQTYEQYFGPGTRLTVT.

The chain employs TRBV28 and TRBJ2-7; D might be TRBD1 (6 bases). This CDR3 region has 13 residues. Germline V gene sequence: CDR1 MDHEN, CDR2 SYDVKM. Trimming left V 3 bases short and J 7 bases short, with 13 bases between. The CDR3 nucleotides are TGTGCCAGCAGTTTTTGGGGGCCGTCAGAGCAGTACTTC. Translating it yields CASSFWGPSEQYF.

The chain has TRBV10-1 and TRBJ1-2; unclear D gene. CDR1 is WNHNN and CDR2 is SYGVQD in the germline V gene (reference sequence). Trimming removed 6 bases at V and 8 bases at J, with 7 bases between. CDR3 length equals 10 residues. The CDR3 sequence: CASSVGGYTF. Written as DNA, the CDR3 is TGCGCCAGCAGCGTCGGAGGCTACACCTTC.

The gene calls are TRBV7-3 and TRBJ1-1; D not certain. The CDR3 length is 13 residues. V lost 4 bases, J lost 5 bases, and 11 bases lay in between. Germline V gives CDR1 SGHTA, CDR2 FQGTGA. The CDR3 is CASSSGALTEAFF. DNA of the CDR3: TGTGCCAGCAGCTCGGGAGCGTTGACTGAAGCTTTCTTT.

This clone has only a few counts. The chain is built from TRBV19 and TRBJ1-3; D is ambiguous. Deletions cut 3 bases from V and 2 bases from J, with 8 bases between. The CDR3 sequence is 14 residues long. Germline CDR1 reads LNHDA; CDR2 reads SQIVND (reference sequence). The CDR3 reads CASSMTGTGNTIYF. The CDR3 DNA reads TGTGCCAGTAGTATGACCGGGACTGGAAACACCATATATTTT.

V and J are TRBV19 and TRBJ2-1; maybe TRBD2 (7 bases). The V end lost 1 base, the J end lost 5 bases, and 12 bases lay between the germline ends. The CDR3 length is 15 residues. Germline-derived CDR1 and CDR2 are LNHDA and SQIVND (reference sequence). CDR3 residues: CASSIGRGRNNEQFF. The CDR3 DNA is TGTGCCAGTAGTATAGGGCGGGGGCGCAACAATGAGCAGTTCTTC. The full variable domain, its missing parts supplied by reference TRBV19 and TRBJ2-1, is DGGITQSPKYLFRKEGQNVTLSCEQNLNHDAMYWYRQDPGQGLRLIYYSQIVNDFQKGDIAEGYSVSREKKESFPLTVTSAQKNPTAFYLCASSIGRGRNNEQFFGPGTRLTVL.

The chain has TRBV27 and TRBJ1-2; 8 bases are a match to TRBD1. Germline V gene lookup returns CDR1 MNHEY and CDR2 SMNVEV (reference sequence). The CDR3 contains 18 residues. The ends lost 9 bases at V and 4 bases at J; junction bases unmatched: 22. The CDR3 DNA follows: TGTGCCAGGACGTCCCCATCCGTCACCAGGGGGCCCTCCTATGGCTACACCTTC. It yields the protein CARTSPSVTRGPSYGYTF.

This chain uses TRBV5-8 with TRBJ2-5; 7 nucleotides agree with TRBD1. The CDR3 contains 13 residues. With V trimmed by 2 bases and J by 5 bases, 3 bases remained unmatched. The germline V gene has CDR1 SGHTS and CDR2 YDEGEE. The CDR3 DNA reads TGTGCCAGCAGCTTACAGGGGTGGGAGACCCAGTACTTC. It encodes CASSLQGWETQYF. Supplemented by reference TRBV5-8 and TRBJ2-5, the full variable domain reads EAGVTQSPTHLIKTRGQQATLRCSPISGHTSVYWYQQALGLGLQFLLWYDEGEERNRGNFPPRFSGRQFPNYSSELNVNALELEDSALYLCASSLQGWETQYFGPGTRLLVL.

The rearrangement joins TRBV6-6 to TRBJ1-5; 8 bases are a match to TRBD1. The length of the CDR3 is 14 residues. The germline V gene has CDR1 MNHNY and CDR2 SVGAGI (reference sequence). The J segment lost 5 bases and the V segment lost 6 bases, leaving 6 bases of the junction unmatched. The CDR3 DNA reads TGTGCCAGCAGCCGCAGGGGGCAGGATCAGCCCCAGCATTTT. Protein product: CASSRRGQDQPQHF.

The chain combines TRBV5-1 with TRBJ1-6; tentatively, D is TRBD1 (5 bases). Germline loops: CDR1 SGHRS, CDR2 YFSETQ. This CDR3 region has 19 residues. V was clipped by 1 base and J by 0 bases, with 17 bases between them. CDR3 in amino acids: CASSLLTPGLSSYNSPLHF. The CDR3 DNA follows: TGCGCCAGCAGCTTGTTGACCCCGGGACTGAGCTCCTATAATTCACCCCTCCACTTT.

V is TRBV6-6 and J is TRBJ2-7; 7 nucleotides match TRBD1. The V segment lost 5 bases and the J segment 0 bases; nucleotides outside the gene matches: 7. Germline CDR1 MNHNY, CDR2 SVGAGI (reference sequence). The CDR3 sequence is 15 residues long. The CDR3 sequence: CASSARDRSSYEQYF. The DNA of the CDR3 is TGTGCCAGCAGTGCCCGGGACAGATCCTCCTACGAGCAGTACTTC.

The gene calls are TRBV7-6 and TRBJ2-7, with D hard to call. Looked up from germline, CDR1 is SGHVS and CDR2 is FNYEAQ. The CDR3 is 11 amino acids. The ends were cut back, 2 bases at V and 7 bases at J, with 6 bases in the middle. CDR3 DNA: TGTGCCAGCAGCTTATTCGGGGAGCAGTACTTC. Protein: CASSLFGEQYF.

This clone was found once. CDR3: CASSLGSGETQYF. The CDR3 DNA reads TGCGCCAGCAGCTTGGGTTCCGGGGAGACCCAGTACTTC. This rearrangement joins TRBV5-1 to TRBJ2-5; unclear D gene. Germline V gene sequence: CDR1 SGHRS, CDR2 YFSETQ. The V and J ends lost 0 bases and 5 bases respectively, with 8 bases between them. This CDR3 spans 13 amino acids.

The CDR3 DNA sequence: TGTGCCTCCGACTTGGGGCGGCCGAGGAGCCCTGAAGCTTTCTTT. Its translation: CASDLGRPRSPEAFF. This chain uses TRBV6-1 with TRBJ1-1, with D possibly TRBD1 on 5 matching bases. This CDR3 comprises 15 residues. CDR1 MNHNS and CDR2 SASEGT come from the germline V gene. The V and J ends lost 11 bases and 6 bases respectively, with 25 bases between them.

The V gene is TRBV19, the J gene TRBJ1-3; D is unresolved. The CDR3 covers 17 residues. Trimming removed 5 bases from V and 4 bases from J, with 21 bases in between. Germline values: CDR1 LNHDA, CDR2 SQIVND (reference sequence). The CDR3 protein is CASSPTGVLRPGNTIYF. In DNA form, the CDR3 reads TGTGCCAGTAGTCCCACGGGAGTCCTTCGACCGGGAAACACCATATATTTT.

The chain joins TRBV28 to TRBJ1-3; D possibly corresponds to TRBD1 (6 bases). The CDR3 consists of 17 residues. Per the germline V gene, CDR1 is MDHEN and CDR2 is SYDVKM. Trimming removed 3 bases from V and 2 bases from J, with 17 bases in between. DNA of the CDR3: TGTGCCAGCAGTTTTTCGGTATTTCAGGGGACTGGAAACACCATATATTTT. It encodes CASSFSVFQGTGNTIYF.

The genes are TRBV5-1 and TRBJ2-5; a possible D gene is TRBD2 (5 bases). Looked up from germline, CDR1 is SGHRS and CDR2 is YFSETQ. The CDR3 spans 13 residues. The V gene lost 7 bases and the J gene lost 5 bases, with 15 bases spanning the gap. CDR3: CASGLRGRETQYF. For the CDR3, the DNA is TGCGCCAGCGGCCTCCGCGGGCGTGAGACCCAGTACTTC.

The rearrangement joins TRBV2 to TRBJ2-7, with D possibly matching TRBD2 (6 bases). This CDR3 spans 14 amino acids. Germline V CDR1 and CDR2: SNHLY, FYNNEI. Between the trimmed V and J ends, which lost 4 bases and 2 bases, there was a span of 12 bases. This CDR3 reads CASSASWGAYEQYF. DNA for the CDR3: TGTGCCAGCAGTGCATCCTGGGGGGCCTACGAGCAGTACTTC.

The chain joins TRBV5-6 to TRBJ1-4, with TRBD1 matching 10 bases. The CDR3 runs 15 residues. Germline V lookup: CDR1 SGHDT, CDR2 YYEEEE. After removal of 4 bases from V and 8 bases from J, the junction contained 8 bases not matched to a gene. CDR3 region: CASSQMTGGGEKLFF. CDR3 DNA: TGTGCCAGCAGCCAGATGACAGGGGGCGGAGAAAAACTGTTTTTT.

The chain employs TRBV11-2 and TRBJ2-7; D is perhaps TRBD1 (6 bases). Germline V CDR1 and CDR2: SGHAT, FQNNGV. V lost 4 bases and J lost 7, with 17 bases in between. The CDR3 totals 14 residues. The CDR3 loop reads CASSYSTGPEEQYF. The CDR3 nucleotides read TGTGCCAGCAGCTATTCAACAGGGCCGGAGGAGCAGTACTTC.

The gene calls are TRBV9 and TRBJ1-2, with TRBD1 as a possible D gene (5 bases). Germline V gene sequence: CDR1 SGDLS, CDR2 YYNGEE. Trimming pared 4 bases from V and 4 bases from J, leaving 14 bases between. CDR3 length: 14 amino acids. The DNA for the CDR3 is TGTGCCAGCAGCCCTACCGGGGCTGGCTATGGCTACACCTTC. Translating gives CASSPTGAGYGYTF.

V gene TRBV4-1 combines with J gene TRBJ1-1; D is perhaps TRBD1 (6 bases). Germline CDR1 reads MGHRA; CDR2 reads YSYEKL. The CDR3 loop spans 15 amino acids. V was trimmed by 1 base and J by 3 bases, leaving 12 bases between them. CDR3 sequence: CASSQVRAGDTEAFF. CDR3 coding DNA: TGCGCCAGCAGCCAAGTCAGGGCAGGGGACACTGAAGCTTTCTTT.